What follows describes a single TCR beta chain. The data belong to a study of sequential checkpoint blockade in melanoma. Whole-study context: Maintenance nivolumab came after either treatment sequence.

Regarding treatment: randomized to nivolumab then ipilimumab (arm A) or the reverse (arm B). Patients had received no earlier DNA-damaging chemotherapy. Live CD3+CD8+ CD19− CD56− cells were sorted from PBMCs. This CDR3 contains 17 residues. J lost 1 base, V lost 5 bases, and 7 bases had no gene match. Germline-derived CDR1 and CDR2 are MDHEN and SYDVKM. The protocol was immunoSEQ multiplex PCR, while the TCRdb copy is restricted to in-frame clones and leaves out a portion. The table has 40,000 or so clones, 70% to 90% seen once. The source of this sequence is a human donor with melanoma. The sequencing used CD8+ T cells sorted from blood (inferred from file names), collected from a patient given nivolumab and ipilimumab in sequence. The chain employs TRBV28 and TRBJ2-2; 10 bases agree with TRBD2. CDR3 residues: CASSLSTSGQNTGELFF. CDR3 DNA sequence: TGTGCCAGCAGTCTGTCGACTAGCGGGCAGAACACCGGGGAGCTGTTTTTT.